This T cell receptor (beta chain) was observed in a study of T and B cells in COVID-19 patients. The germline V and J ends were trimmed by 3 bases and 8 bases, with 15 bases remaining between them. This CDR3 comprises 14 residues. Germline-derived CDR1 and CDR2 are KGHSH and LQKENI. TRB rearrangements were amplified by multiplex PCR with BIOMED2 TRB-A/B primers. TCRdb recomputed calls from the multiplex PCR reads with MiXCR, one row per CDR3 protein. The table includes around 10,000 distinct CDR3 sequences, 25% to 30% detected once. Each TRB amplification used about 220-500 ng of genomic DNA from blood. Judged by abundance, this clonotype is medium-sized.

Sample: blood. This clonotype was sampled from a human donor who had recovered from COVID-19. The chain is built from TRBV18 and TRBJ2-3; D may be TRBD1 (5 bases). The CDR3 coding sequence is TGTGCCAGCTCACCCCTGACAGAGCTGGGTACGCAGTATTTT. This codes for CASSPLTELGTQYF.